These T cell receptor beta chains were read from a single sample in a study of blood T cell repertoires in COVID-19. Only in-frame clones appear in the TCRdb table, and some are missing; sequencing was by immunoSEQ multiplex PCR. The sample includes roughly 180,000 clones, 75% to 90% of them seen just once. Sample: PBMCs or T cells enriched from blood (not recorded which). The receptor source for this set is a woman between 45 and 60 years old who had recovered from COVID-19. Both conserved end residues are part of each CDR3.

CDR3 protein: CASLDRTEAFF
CDR3 length: 11
V gene: TRBV6-6
J gene: TRBJ1-1

CDR3 protein: CASSLSPPEETQYF
CDR3 length: 14
V gene: TRBV7-9
J gene: TRBJ2-5

CDR3 protein: CASREGARTEAFF
CDR3 length: 13
V gene: TRBV6-5
J gene: TRBJ1-1

CDR3 protein: CASSGGQGGTGELFF
CDR3 length: 15
V gene: TRBV5-1
J gene: TRBJ2-2

CDR3 protein: CASSLAPTGGGYTF
CDR3 length: 14
V gene: TRBV7-8
J gene: TRBJ1-2

CDR3 protein: CASSSVITGELFF
CDR3 length: 13
V gene: TRBV7-9
J gene: TRBJ2-2

CDR3 protein: CASSGGTSGRVLRTDTQYF
CDR3 length: 19
V gene: TRBV11-2
J gene: TRBJ2-3

CDR3 protein: CASSIGRQGSLMFF
CDR3 length: 14
V gene: TRBV19
J gene: TRBJ1-4

CDR3 protein: CASSLGLVGNEQFF
CDR3 length: 14
V gene: TRBV5-1
J gene: TRBJ2-1

CDR3 protein: CATSDTRTGGKETQYF
CDR3 length: 16
V gene: TRBV24-1
J gene: TRBJ2-5

CDR3 protein: CASSHTDRPLTQYF
CDR3 length: 14
V gene: TRBV6-5
J gene: TRBJ2-3

CDR3 protein: CASSPLGTGSTDTQYF
CDR3 length: 16
V gene: TRBV5-1
J gene: TRBJ2-3

CDR3 protein: CAWKLGAPNYGYTF
CDR3 length: 14
V gene: TRBV30
J gene: TRBJ1-2

CDR3 protein: CASGTGNNSPLHF
CDR3 length: 13
V gene: TRBV9
J gene: TRBJ1-6

CDR3 protein: CASSLGGLEAFF
CDR3 length: 12
V gene: TRBV5-1
J gene: TRBJ1-1

CDR3 protein: CASSLGAGGGSYNEQFF
CDR3 length: 17
V gene: TRBV11-3
J gene: TRBJ2-1

CDR3 protein: CASSFSGQRGPGELFF
CDR3 length: 16
V gene: TRBV7-3
J gene: TRBJ2-2

CDR3 protein: CASSEVYGYTF
CDR3 length: 11
V gene: TRBV19
J gene: TRBJ1-2

CDR3 protein: CASSLVAGARNTIYF
CDR3 length: 15
V gene: TRBV7-6
J gene: TRBJ1-3

CDR3 protein: CSVVGLAGDTDTQYF
CDR3 length: 15
V gene: TRBV29-1
J gene: TRBJ2-3

CDR3 protein: CASSFFLGELFF
CDR3 length: 12
V gene: TRBV12-3/TRBV12-4
J gene: TRBJ2-2

CDR3 protein: CASSLFRGGPSGNTIYF
CDR3 length: 17
V gene: TRBV7-2
J gene: TRBJ1-3

CDR3 protein: CASSPQRDRNIQYF
CDR3 length: 14
V gene: TRBV14
J gene: TRBJ2-4

CDR3 protein: CAWSDQGYYGYTF
CDR3 length: 13
V gene: TRBV30
J gene: TRBJ1-2

CDR3 protein: CASSGPGSPLHF
CDR3 length: 12
V gene: TRBV18
J gene: TRBJ1-6

CDR3 protein: CASSVGGGGIQETQYF
CDR3 length: 16
V gene: TRBV9
J gene: TRBJ2-5

CDR3 protein: CAWGSGRGNQPQHF
CDR3 length: 14
V gene: TRBV30
J gene: TRBJ1-5

CDR3 protein: CASSPGTGGDGYTF
CDR3 length: 14
V gene: TRBV7-2
J gene: TRBJ1-2

CDR3 protein: CASSFGQGNSPLHF
CDR3 length: 14
V gene: TRBV5-6
J gene: TRBJ1-6

CDR3 protein: CASGRGNYGYTF
CDR3 length: 12
V gene: TRBV7-2
J gene: TRBJ1-2

CDR3 protein: CAWSVSGEQFF
CDR3 length: 11
V gene: TRBV30
J gene: TRBJ2-1

CDR3 protein: CASSPGTGTLRANEKLFF
CDR3 length: 18
V gene: TRBV7-9
J gene: TRBJ1-4

CDR3 protein: CASSSVTGRADTQYF
CDR3 length: 15
V gene: TRBV27
J gene: TRBJ2-3

CDR3 protein: CASSLVGRNTEAFF
CDR3 length: 14
V gene: TRBV5-6
J gene: TRBJ1-1

CDR3 protein: CASSLRQGIEGYTF
CDR3 length: 14
V gene: TRBV27
J gene: TRBJ1-2

CDR3 protein: CASSQAWTQNEKLFF
CDR3 length: 15
V gene: TRBV4-3
J gene: TRBJ1-4

CDR3 protein: CASSIRQGQTEAFF
CDR3 length: 14
V gene: TRBV19
J gene: TRBJ1-1

CDR3 protein: CASPDYGYTF
CDR3 length: 10
V gene: TRBV27
J gene: TRBJ1-2

CDR3 protein: CTSCLPSGRSDTGELFF
CDR3 length: 17
V gene: TRBV1
J gene: TRBJ2-2

CDR3 protein: CASSTDGGHGNTIYF
CDR3 length: 15
V gene: TRBV5-1
J gene: TRBJ1-3

CDR3 protein: CATQGTSDTQYF
CDR3 length: 12
V gene: TRBV15
J gene: TRBJ2-3

CDR3 protein: CASSLNRGAETQYF
CDR3 length: 14
V gene: TRBV27
J gene: TRBJ2-5

CDR3 protein: CATSRGQASPGGTEAFF
CDR3 length: 17
V gene: TRBV15
J gene: TRBJ1-1

CDR3 protein: CASSPREYYLGDTQYF
CDR3 length: 16
V gene: TRBV7-2
J gene: TRBJ2-3

CDR3 protein: CASTLSGANVLTF
CDR3 length: 13
V gene: TRBV7-6
J gene: TRBJ2-6

CDR3 protein: CASSSRQDREGNQPQHF
CDR3 length: 17
V gene: TRBV28
J gene: TRBJ1-5

CDR3 protein: CSVGGVGQPQHF
CDR3 length: 12
V gene: TRBV29-1
J gene: TRBJ1-5

CDR3 protein: CASSGGARITQYF
CDR3 length: 13
V gene: TRBV7-9
J gene: TRBJ2-3

CDR3 protein: CASSPPKTTSGGAGETQYF
CDR3 length: 19
V gene: TRBV18
J gene: TRBJ2-5

CDR3 protein: CASDELGGVTEAFF
CDR3 length: 14
V gene: TRBV19
J gene: TRBJ1-1

CDR3 protein: CASSQTRKAFF
CDR3 length: 11
V gene: TRBV14
J gene: TRBJ1-1

CDR3 protein: CVPKPLADTDTQYF
CDR3 length: 14
V gene: TRBV7-9
J gene: TRBJ2-3

CDR3 protein: CASSHRGEAFF
CDR3 length: 11
V gene: TRBV4-1
J gene: TRBJ1-1